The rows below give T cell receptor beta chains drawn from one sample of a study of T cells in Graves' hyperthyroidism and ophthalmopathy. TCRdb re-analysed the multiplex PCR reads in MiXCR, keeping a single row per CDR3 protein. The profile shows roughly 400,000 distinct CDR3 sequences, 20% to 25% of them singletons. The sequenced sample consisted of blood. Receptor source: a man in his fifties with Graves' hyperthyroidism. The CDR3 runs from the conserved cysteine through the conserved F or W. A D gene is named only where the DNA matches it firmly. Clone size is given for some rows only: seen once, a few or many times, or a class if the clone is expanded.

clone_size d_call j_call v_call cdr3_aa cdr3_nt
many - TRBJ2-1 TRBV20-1 CSATRIGGNNEQFF TGCAGTGCTACTCGAATCGGTGGGAACAATGAGCAGTTCTTC
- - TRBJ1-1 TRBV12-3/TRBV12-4 CASSIWGSEAFF TGTGCCAGCAGTATTTGGGGGTCTGAAGCTTTCTTT
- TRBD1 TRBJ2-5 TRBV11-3 CASSTYRGLIETQYF TGTGCCAGCAGCACCTACAGGGGGCTGATAGAGACCCAGTACTTC
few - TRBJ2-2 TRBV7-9 CASVGRNTGELFF TGTGCCAGCGTGGGGAGGAACACCGGGGAGCTGTTTTTT
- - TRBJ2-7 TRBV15 CATSRPGSSYEQYF TGTGCCACCAGCAGGCCAGGTAGCTCCTACGAGCAGTACTTC
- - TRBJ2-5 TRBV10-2 CASSDTPGDIETQYF TGCGCCAGCAGTGATACCCCAGGAGATATAGAGACCCAGTACTTC
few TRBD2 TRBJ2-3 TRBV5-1 CASSLAGLAGTTDTQYF TGCGCCAGCAGCTTGGCCGGACTAGCGGGAACCACAGATACGCAGTATTTT
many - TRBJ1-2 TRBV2 CASRTDNIYGYTF TGTGCCAGCAGGACGGACAATATCTATGGCTACACCTTC
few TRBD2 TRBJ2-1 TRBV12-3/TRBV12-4 CASRLPGLVRAQFF TGTGCCAGCAGGCTACCGGGACTAGTAAGGGCGCAGTTCTTC
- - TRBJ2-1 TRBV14 CASSQDLYSLQFF TGTGCCAGCAGCCAAGACCTCTACTCTTTGCAGTTCTTC
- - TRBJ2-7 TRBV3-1 CASSQDPSAYEQYF TGTGCCAGCAGCCAAGATCCTAGCGCGTACGAGCAGTACTTC
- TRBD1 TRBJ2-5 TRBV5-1 CASSLGGSTGGKTQYF TGCGCCAGCAGCTTGGGGGGGTCGACAGGGGGAAAGACCCAGTACTTC
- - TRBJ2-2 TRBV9 CASSVEYLTGEPFF TGTGCCAGCAGCGTAGAGTACCTCACCGGGGAGCCGTTTTTT
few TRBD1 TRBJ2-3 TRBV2 CASRGQGASDTQYF TGTGCCAGCAGGGGACAGGGGGCCTCAGATACGCAGTATTTT
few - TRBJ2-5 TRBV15 CATSKDQETQYF TGTGCCACCAGCAAGGACCAAGAGACCCAGTACTTC
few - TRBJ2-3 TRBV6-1 CASSYVRGQGTDTQYF TGTGCCAGCAGTTATGTGCGGGGGCAAGGCACAGATACGCAGTATTTT
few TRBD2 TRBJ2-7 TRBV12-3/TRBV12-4 CASSSRPRLAGVSYEQYF TGTGCCAGCAGTTCCCGACCCAGACTAGCGGGAGTAAGCTACGAGCAGTACTTC
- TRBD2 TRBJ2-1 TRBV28 CASSFPTTSLEGYTYNEQFF TGTGCCAGCAGTTTCCCAACGACTAGCTTAGAAGGATACACCTACAATGAGCAGTTCTTC
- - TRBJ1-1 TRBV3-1 CASSQDRAGSRGLDTEAFF TGTGCCAGCAGCCAAGATCGAGCGGGATCCCGGGGTTTAGACACTGAAGCTTTCTTT
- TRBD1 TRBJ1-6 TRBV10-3 CAIRATGVNSPLHF TGTGCCATCAGGGCGACAGGGGTTAATTCACCCCTCCACTTT
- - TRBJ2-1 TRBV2 CASSVRGGGASYNEQFF TGTGCCAGCAGTGTAAGGGGGGGGGGGGCTTCCTACAATGAGCAGTTCTTC
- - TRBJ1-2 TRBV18 CASSKGPNYGYTF TGTGCCAGCTCAAAAGGACCTAACTATGGCTACACCTTC
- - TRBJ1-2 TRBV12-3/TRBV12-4 CASSQGWRGYTF TGTGCCAGCAGTCAAGGGTGGCGCGGCTACACCTTC
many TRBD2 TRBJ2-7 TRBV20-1 CSARDPASGSSYEQYF TGCAGTGCTAGAGATCCGGCTAGCGGTAGCTCCTACGAGCAGTACTTC
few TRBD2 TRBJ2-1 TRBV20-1 CSARLTSGIRNEQFF TGCAGTGCTCGACTGACTAGCGGGATACGGAATGAGCAGTTCTTC
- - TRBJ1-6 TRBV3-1 CASSPTVSESPLHF TGTGCCAGCAGCCCTACAGTGTCGGAATCACCCCTCCACTTT
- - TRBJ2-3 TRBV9 CASSVDGRVTDTQYF TGTGCCAGCAGCGTAGATGGGCGGGTCACAGATACGCAGTATTTT
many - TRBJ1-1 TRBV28 CASRSTGRMNTEAFF TGTGCCAGCAGATCGACAGGAAGGATGAACACTGAAGCTTTCTTT
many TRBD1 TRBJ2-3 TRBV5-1 CASSRDSRGDTQYF TGCGCCAGCAGCCGGGACAGCCGTGGAGATACGCAGTATTTT
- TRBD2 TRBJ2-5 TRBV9 CASSETSARGETQYF TGTGCCAGCAGCGAGACTAGCGCCAGAGGAGAGACCCAGTACTTC
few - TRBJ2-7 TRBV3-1 CASSPQIQGGEQYF TGTGCCAGCAGCCCTCAAATACAGGGTGGGGAGCAGTACTTC
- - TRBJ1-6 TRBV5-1 CASSYDRLGSNSPLHF TGCGCCAGCAGCTACGACCGACTTGGTAGTAATTCACCCCTCCACTTT
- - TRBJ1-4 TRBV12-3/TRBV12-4 CASSLGIGGKLFF TGTGCCAGCAGTTTAGGAATCGGGGGGAAACTGTTTTTT
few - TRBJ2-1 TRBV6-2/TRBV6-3 CASSDWRSSYNEQFF TGTGCCAGCAGTGACTGGCGGAGCTCCTACAATGAGCAGTTCTTC
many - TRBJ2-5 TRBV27 CASGSGDEETQYF TGTGCCTCTGGGAGCGGTGATGAAGAGACCCAGTACTTC
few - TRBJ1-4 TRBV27 CASSLQGHEKLFF TGTGCCAGCAGTTTACAGGGGCACGAAAAACTGTTTTTT
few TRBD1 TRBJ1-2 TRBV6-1 CASSVNRDRAGYTF TGTGCCAGCAGCGTTAACCGGGACAGGGCTGGCTACACCTTC